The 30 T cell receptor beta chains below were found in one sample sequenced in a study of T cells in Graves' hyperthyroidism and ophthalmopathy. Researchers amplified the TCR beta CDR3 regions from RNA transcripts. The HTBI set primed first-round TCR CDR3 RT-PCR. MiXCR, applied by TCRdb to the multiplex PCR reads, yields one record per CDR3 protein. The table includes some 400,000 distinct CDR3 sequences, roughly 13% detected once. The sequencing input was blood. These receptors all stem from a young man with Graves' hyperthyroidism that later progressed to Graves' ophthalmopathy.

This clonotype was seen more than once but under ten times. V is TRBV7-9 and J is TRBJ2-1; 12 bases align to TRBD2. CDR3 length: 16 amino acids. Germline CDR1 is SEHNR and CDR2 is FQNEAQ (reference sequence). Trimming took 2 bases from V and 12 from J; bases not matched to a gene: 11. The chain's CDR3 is CASSLRRLAGGLGQFF. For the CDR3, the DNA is TGTGCCAGCAGCTTACGAAGGCTAGCGGGGGGGCTGGGGCAGTTCTTC. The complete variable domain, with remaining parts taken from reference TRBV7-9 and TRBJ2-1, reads DTGVSQNPRHKITKRGQNVTFRCDPISEHNRLYWYRQTLGQGPEFLTYFQNEAQLEKSRLLSDRFSAERPKGSFSTLEIQRTEQGDSAMYLCASSLRRLAGGLGQFFGPGTRLTVL.

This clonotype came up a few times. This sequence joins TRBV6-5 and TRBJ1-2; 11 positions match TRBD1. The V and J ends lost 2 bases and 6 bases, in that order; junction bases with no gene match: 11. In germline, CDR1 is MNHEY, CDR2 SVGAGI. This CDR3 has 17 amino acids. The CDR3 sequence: CASSYGGQGVYYDGYTF. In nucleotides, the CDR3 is TGTGCCAGCAGTTACGGGGGACAGGGGGTATATTATGATGGCTACACCTTC.

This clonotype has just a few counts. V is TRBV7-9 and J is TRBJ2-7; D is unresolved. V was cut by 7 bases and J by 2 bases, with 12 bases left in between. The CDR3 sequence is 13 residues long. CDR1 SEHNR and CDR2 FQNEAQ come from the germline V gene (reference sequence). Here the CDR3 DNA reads TGTGCCAGCAATGCAGGCGTCCCCTACGAGCAGTACTTC. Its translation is CASNAGVPYEQYF.

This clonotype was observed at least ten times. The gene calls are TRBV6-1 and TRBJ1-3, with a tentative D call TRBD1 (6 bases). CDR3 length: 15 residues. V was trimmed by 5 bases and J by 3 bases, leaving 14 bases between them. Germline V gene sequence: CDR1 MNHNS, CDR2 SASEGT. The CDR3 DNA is TGTGCCAGCAGTTCCCCTGGCAGGGGTGGAAACACCATATATTTT. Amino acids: CASSSPGRGGNTIYF.

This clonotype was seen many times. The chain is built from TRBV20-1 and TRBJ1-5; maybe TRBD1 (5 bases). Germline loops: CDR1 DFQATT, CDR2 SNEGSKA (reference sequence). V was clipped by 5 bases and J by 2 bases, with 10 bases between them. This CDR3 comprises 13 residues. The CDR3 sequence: CSASRDGNQPQHF. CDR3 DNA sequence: TGCAGTGCTTCCCGGGACGGCAATCAGCCCCAGCATTTT.

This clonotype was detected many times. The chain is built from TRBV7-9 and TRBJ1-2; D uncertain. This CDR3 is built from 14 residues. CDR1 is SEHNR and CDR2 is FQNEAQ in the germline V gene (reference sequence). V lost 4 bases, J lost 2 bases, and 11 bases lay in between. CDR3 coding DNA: TGTGCCAGCAGCTCTGGGTCGGGGAACTATGGCTACACCTTC. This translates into CASSSGSGNYGYTF.

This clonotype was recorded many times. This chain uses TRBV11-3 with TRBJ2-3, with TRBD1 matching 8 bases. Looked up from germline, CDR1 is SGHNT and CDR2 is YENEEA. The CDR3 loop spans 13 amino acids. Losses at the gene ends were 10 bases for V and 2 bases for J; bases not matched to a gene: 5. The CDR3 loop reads CATWDRLTDTQYF. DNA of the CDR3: TGTGCCACCTGGGACAGGCTCACAGATACGCAGTATTTT.

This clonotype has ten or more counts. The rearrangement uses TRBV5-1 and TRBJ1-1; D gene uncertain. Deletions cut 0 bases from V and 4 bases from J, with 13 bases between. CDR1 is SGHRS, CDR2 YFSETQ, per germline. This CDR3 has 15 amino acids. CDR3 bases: TGCGCCAGCAGCTTGGTTTGGACGGTGAGCACTGAAGCTTTCTTT. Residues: CASSLVWTVSTEAFF.

The CDR3 is CASSQVGGPNTGELFF. The CDR3 DNA sequence: TGCGCCAGCAGCCAAGTAGGCGGGCCGAACACCGGGGAGCTGTTTTTT. J is TRBJ2-2 and V is TRBV4-1, with D perhaps matching TRBD2 (5 bases). CDR3 length: 16 residues. Trimming pared 1 base from V and 0 bases from J, leaving 9 bases between. Germline V gene lookup returns CDR1 MGHRA and CDR2 YSYEKL.

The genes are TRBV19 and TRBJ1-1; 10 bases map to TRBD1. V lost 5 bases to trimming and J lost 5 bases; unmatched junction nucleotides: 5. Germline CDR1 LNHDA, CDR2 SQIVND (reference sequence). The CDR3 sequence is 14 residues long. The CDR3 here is CASSRTGGLTEAFF. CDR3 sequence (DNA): TGTGCCAGTAGTCGGACAGGGGGTTTGACTGAAGCTTTCTTT.

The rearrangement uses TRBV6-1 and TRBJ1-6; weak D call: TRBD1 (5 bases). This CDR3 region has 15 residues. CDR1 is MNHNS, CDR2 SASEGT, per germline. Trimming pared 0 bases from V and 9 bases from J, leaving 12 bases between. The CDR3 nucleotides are TGTGCCAGCAGTGAAGCCAGGCAGGGCAGTTCACCCCTCCACTTT. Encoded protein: CASSEARQGSSPLHF.

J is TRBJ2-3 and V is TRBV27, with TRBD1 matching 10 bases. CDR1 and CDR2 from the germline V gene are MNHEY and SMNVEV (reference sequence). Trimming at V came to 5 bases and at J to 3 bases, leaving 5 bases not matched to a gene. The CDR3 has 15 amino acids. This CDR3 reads CASSPGGQGTDTQYF. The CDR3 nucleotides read TGTGCCAGCAGTCCGGGGGGACAGGGGACAGATACGCAGTATTTT.

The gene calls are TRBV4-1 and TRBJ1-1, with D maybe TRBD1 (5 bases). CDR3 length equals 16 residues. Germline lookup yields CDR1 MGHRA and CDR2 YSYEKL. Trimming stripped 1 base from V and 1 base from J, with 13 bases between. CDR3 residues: CASSQVGRQRNTEAFF. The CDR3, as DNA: TGCGCCAGCAGCCAAGTTGGCAGACAGCGGAACACTGAAGCTTTCTTT.

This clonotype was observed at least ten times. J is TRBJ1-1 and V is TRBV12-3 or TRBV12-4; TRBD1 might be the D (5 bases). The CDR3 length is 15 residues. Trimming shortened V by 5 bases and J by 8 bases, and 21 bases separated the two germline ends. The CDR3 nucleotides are TGTGCCAGCAGTCCCCAGGCAGGGAAATTCTTCGAAGCTTTCTTT. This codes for CASSPQAGKFFEAFF.

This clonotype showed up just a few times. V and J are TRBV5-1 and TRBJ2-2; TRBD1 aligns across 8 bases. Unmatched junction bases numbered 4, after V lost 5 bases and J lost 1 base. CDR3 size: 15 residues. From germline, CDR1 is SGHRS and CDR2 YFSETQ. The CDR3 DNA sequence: TGCGCCAGCAGGTTCGGACAGGGGAACACCGGGGAGCTGTTTTTT. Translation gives CASRFGQGNTGELFF.

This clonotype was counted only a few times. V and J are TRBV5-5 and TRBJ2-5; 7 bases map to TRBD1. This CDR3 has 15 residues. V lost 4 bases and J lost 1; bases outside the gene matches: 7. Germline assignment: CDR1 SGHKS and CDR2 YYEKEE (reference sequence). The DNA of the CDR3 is TGTGCCAGCAGCCACACAGGGGCAACCCAAGAGACCCAGTACTTC. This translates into CASSHTGATQETQYF.

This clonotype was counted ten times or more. The CDR3 reads CASSLDASAGELFF. Written as DNA, the CDR3 is TGTGCCAGCAGCTTGGACGCTAGCGCCGGGGAGCTGTTTTTT. The chain has TRBV7-9 and TRBJ2-2; tentatively, D is TRBD2 (6 bases). Between the trimmed V and J ends, which lost 3 bases and 6 bases, there was a span of 11 bases. The CDR3 has 14 amino acids. Germline CDR1 reads SEHNR; CDR2 reads FQNEAQ (reference sequence).

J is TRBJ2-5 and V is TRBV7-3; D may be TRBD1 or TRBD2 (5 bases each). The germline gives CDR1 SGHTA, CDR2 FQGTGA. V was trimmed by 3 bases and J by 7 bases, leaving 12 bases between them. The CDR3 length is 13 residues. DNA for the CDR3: TGTGCCAGCAGCTTCCAGGGAGAAGGGACCCAGTACTTC. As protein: CASSFQGEGTQYF.

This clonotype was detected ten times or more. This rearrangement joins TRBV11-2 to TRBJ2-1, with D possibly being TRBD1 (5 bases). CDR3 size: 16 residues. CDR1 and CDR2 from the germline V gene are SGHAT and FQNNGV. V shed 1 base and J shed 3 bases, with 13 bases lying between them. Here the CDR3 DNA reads TGTGCCAGCAGCTTAGCAGGCCAGGGCTTCTACAATGAGCAGTTCTTC. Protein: CASSLAGQGFYNEQFF.

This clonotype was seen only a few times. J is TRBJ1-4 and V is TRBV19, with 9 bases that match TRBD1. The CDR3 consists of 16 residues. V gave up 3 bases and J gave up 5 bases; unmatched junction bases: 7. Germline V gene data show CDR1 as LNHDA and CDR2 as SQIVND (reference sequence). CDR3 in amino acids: CASSILAGQGNEKLFF. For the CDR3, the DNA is TGTGCCAGTAGTATCTTGGCGGGACAGGGAAATGAAAAACTGTTTTTT.

The CDR3 is CASSQIKGGGFNEQFF. The CDR3 coding sequence is TGTGCCAGCAGCCAGATTAAGGGGGGGGGGTTCAATGAGCAGTTCTTC. The chain employs TRBV11-2 and TRBJ2-1, with a weak D call TRBD2 (7 bases). Trimming pared 5 bases from V and 6 bases from J, leaving 20 bases between. CDR3 size: 16 residues. Germline V gene sequence: CDR1 SGHAT, CDR2 FQNNGV.

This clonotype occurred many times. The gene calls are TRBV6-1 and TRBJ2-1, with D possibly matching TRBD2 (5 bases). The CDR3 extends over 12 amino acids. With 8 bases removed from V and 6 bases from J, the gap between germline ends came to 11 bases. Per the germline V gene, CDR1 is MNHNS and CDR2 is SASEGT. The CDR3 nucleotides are TGTGCCAGCGCCGGGAACTCCAATGAGCAGTTCTTC. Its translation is CASAGNSNEQFF.

CDR3 protein: CASSLGNRGDQETQYF. In nucleotides, the CDR3 is TGTGCCAGCAGCTTAGGGAACAGGGGGGACCAAGAGACCCAGTACTTC. The chain carries TRBV7-6 and TRBJ2-5, with 8 bases that match TRBD1. Germline CDR1 and CDR2: SGHVS and FNYEAQ. CDR3 length: 16 residues. J lost 0 bases, V lost 1 base, and 4 bases had no gene match.

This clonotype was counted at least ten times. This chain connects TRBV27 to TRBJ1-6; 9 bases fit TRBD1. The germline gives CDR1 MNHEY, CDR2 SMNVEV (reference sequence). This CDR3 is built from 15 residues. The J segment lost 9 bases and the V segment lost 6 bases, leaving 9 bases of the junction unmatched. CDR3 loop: CASSLQGAVSSPLHF. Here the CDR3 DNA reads TGTGCCAGCAGCCTACAGGGGGCGGTCAGTTCACCCCTCCACTTT.

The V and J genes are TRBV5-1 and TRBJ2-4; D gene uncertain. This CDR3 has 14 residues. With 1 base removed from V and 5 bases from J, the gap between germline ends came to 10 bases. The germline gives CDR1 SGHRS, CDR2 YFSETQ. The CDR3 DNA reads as TGCGCCAGCAGCTTGATAGGCAGTCAAAACATTCAGTACTTC. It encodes CASSLIGSQNIQYF.

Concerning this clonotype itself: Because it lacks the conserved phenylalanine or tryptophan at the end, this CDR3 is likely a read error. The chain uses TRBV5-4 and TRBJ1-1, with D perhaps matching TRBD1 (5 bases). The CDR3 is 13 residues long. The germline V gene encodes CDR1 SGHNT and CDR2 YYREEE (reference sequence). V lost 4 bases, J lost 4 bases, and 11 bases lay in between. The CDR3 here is CASSRGEGTEAFL. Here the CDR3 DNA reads TGTGCCAGCAGCCGGGGGGAGGGCACTGAAGCTTTCTTG.

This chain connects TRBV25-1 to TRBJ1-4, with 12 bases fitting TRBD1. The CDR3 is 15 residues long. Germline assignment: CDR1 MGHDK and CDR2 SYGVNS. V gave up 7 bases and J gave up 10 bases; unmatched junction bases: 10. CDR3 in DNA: TGTGCCAGCACCTCATCCGCGGGACAGGGGGCAAAACTGTTTTTT. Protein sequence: CASTSSAGQGAKLFF.

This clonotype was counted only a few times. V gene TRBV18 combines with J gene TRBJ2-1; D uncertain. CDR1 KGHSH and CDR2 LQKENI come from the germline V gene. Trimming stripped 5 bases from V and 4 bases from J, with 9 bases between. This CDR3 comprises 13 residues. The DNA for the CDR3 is TGTGCCAGCTCAGAAAACTCATACAATGAGCAGTTCTTC. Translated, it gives CASSENSYNEQFF.

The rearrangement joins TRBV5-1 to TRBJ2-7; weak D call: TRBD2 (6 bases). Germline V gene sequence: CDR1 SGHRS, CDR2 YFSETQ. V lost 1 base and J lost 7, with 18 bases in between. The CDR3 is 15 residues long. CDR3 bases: TGCGCCAGCAGCTTGACCGGGAGCCCTGGGGGAGAGCAGTACTTC. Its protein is CASSLTGSPGGEQYF.

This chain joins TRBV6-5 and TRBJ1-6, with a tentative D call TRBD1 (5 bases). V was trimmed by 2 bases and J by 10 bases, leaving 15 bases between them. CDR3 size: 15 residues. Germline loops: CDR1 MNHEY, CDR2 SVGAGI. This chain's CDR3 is CASSYRGDSSSPLHF. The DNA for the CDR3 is TGTGCCAGCAGTTACAGGGGCGATTCCTCATCACCCCTCCACTTT.